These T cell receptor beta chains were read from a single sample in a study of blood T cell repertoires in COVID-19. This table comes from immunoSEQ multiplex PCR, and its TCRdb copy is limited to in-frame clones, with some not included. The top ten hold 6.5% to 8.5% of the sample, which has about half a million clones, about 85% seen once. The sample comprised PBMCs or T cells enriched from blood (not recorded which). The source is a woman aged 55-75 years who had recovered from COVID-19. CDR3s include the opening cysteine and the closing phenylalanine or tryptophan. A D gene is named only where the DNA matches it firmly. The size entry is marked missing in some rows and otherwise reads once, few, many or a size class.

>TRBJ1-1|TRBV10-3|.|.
TGTGCCATCAGTGAATGGGGGGCTGAAGCTTTCTTT
CAISEWGAEAFF
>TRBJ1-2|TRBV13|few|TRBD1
TGTGCCAGCAGCGTCCGGACAGGGGGGAACTATGGCTACACCTTC
CASSVRTGGNYGYTF
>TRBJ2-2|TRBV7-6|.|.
TGTGCCAGCAGCCCCAGTAACACCGGGGAGCTGTTTTTT
CASSPSNTGELFF
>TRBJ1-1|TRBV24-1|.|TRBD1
TGTGCCACCAGTGATTCCGGACAGGGTGGCACTGAAGCTTTCTTT
CATSDSGQGGTEAFF
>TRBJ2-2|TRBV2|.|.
TGTGCCAGCAGAGGGGGGACAGCTATCACCGGGGAGCTGTTTTTT
CASRGGTAITGELFF
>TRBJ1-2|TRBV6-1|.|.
TGTGCCAGCAGTGAAGGTGCGGGTTATGGCTACACCTTC
CASSEGAGYGYTF
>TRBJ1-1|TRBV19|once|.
TGTGCCAGTAGTATATCCAGGCTATACGACACTGAAGCTTTCTTT
CASSISRLYDTEAFF
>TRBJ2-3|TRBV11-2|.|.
TGTGCCAGCAGCCTCGGGTCTACATGGGATACGCAGTATTTT
CASSLGSTWDTQYF
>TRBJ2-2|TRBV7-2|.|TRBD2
TGTGCCAGCAGCTTACGTCGGCGGGGGGGCCCCACCGGGGAGCTGTTTTTT
CASSLRRRGGPTGELFF
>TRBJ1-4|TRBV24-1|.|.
TGTGCCACCAGTGATAACCGGGACACTGAAAAACTGTTTTTT
CATSDNRDTEKLFF
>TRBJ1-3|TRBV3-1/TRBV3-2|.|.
TGTGCCAGCAGCCAACACTCTGGAAACACCATATATTTT
CASSQHSGNTIYF
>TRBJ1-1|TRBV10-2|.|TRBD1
TGCGCCAGCAGTCAAAGGGACAGGGAAGGGGCTGAAGCTTTCTTT
CASSQRDREGAEAFF
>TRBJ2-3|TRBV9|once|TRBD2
TGTGCCAGCAGCGCCCCTCGGGGGGACAGCACAGATACGCAGTATTTT
CASSAPRGDSTDTQYF
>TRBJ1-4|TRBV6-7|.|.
TGTGCCAGCAGGAATACATCCGGGACAACTGAAAAACTGTTTTTT
CASRNTSGTTEKLFF
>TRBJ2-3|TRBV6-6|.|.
TGTGCCAGCAGTCCCAAGAAATGGGGCAGGGCCAGCACAGATACGCAGTATTTT
CASSPKKWGRASTDTQYF
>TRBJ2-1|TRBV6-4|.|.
TGTGCCAGCAGTGTTGAAGGGGGTGACTACAATGAGCAGTTCTTC
CASSVEGGDYNEQFF
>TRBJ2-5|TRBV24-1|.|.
TGTGCCACCAGTGTAGGGGGACGGGAGACCCAGTACTTC
CATSVGGRETQYF
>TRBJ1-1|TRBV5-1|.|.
TGCGCCAGCAGCTTAAGGGCAGGAGGGACTGAAGCTTTCTTT
CASSLRAGGTEAFF
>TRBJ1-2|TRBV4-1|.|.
TGCGCCAGCAGCCAACGGTCGGCCGCAGGGATATATGGCTACACCTTC
CASSQRSAAGIYGYTF
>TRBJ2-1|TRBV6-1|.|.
TGTGCCAGCAGTGACAGGGGAGCGAATGAGCAGTTCTTC
CASSDRGANEQFF
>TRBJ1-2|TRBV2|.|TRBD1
TGTGCCAGCAGTGAGACAGGGTCGCGCTATGGCTACACCTTC
CASSETGSRYGYTF
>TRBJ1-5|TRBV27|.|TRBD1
TGTGCCAGCAGTGGGAACAAGGGACAGCTCAATCAGCCCCAGCATTTT
CASSGNKGQLNQPQHF
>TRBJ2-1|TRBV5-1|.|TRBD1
TGCGCCAGCAGCTTGGAGGGACAGTATTACAATGAGCAGTTCTTC
CASSLEGQYYNEQFF
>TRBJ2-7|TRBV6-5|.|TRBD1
TGTGCCAGCAGGCCACAGGGGGCGGGCAACGAGCAGTACTTC
CASRPQGAGNEQYF
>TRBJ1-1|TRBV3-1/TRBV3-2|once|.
TGTGCCAGCAGCTCTCGGGGGAACACTGAAGCTTTCTTT
CASSSRGNTEAFF
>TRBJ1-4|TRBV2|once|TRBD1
TGTGCCAGCGATGCGGACAGGTCGAATGAAAAACTGTTTTTT
CASDADRSNEKLFF
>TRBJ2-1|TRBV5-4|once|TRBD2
TGTGCCAGCAGCCTGATGGTTGTTTTGACTAGCGTCTACAATGAGCAGTTCTTC
CASSLMVVLTSVYNEQFF
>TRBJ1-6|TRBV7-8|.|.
TGTGCCAGCAGCCCGGGAGGTCGGGGATGGGATAATTCACCCCTCCACTTT
CASSPGGRGWDNSPLHF
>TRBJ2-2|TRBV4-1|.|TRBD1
TGCGCCAGCAGCCGGACCGGGACAGGGAAAAACACCGGGGAGCTGTTTTTT
CASSRTGTGKNTGELFF
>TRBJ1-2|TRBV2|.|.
TGTGCCAGCATTCTTACTTCCGCGCCTAACTATGGCTACACCTTC
CASILTSAPNYGYTF
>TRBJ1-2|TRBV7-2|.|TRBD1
TGTGCCAGCACCCTAAATGACAGGGCTAACTATGGCTACACCTTC
CASTLNDRANYGYTF
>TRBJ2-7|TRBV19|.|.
TGTGCCAGTAGTATAGATCTGGGGCTCTACGAGCAGTACTTC
CASSIDLGLYEQYF
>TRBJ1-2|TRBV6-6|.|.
TGTGCCAGCAGTCCGCTCCCGAGGACAGTTAATTACTATGGCTACACCTTC
CASSPLPRTVNYYGYTF
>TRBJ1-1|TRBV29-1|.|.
TGCAGCGTTCCTGGCCCCCCGAACACTGAAGCTTTCTTT
CSVPGPPNTEAFF
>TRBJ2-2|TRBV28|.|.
TGTGCCAGCAGCCCTGGGGGGACCGGGGAGCTGTTTTTT
CASSPGGTGELFF